This T cell receptor beta chain was recovered during a study of T-cell reconstitution after alpha-beta-depleted transplantation in children. This clonotype was detected only a few times. Looked up from germline, CDR1 is SGHRS and CDR2 is YFSETQ. V was pared by 3 bases and J by 2 bases, with 4 bases between. This CDR3 comprises 12 residues. Unique molecular identifiers were incorporated when the TCRbeta library was constructed. Each CDR3 protein is one row after TCRdb ran MiXCR on the PCR reads. The profile covers over 100,000 distinct CDR3 sequences, with 10% appearing a single time and roughly a third taken by the ten largest.

This chain uses TRBV5-1 with TRBJ2-3; no definite D call. The source is a boy aged 2 to 9 with acute lymphoblastic leukemia, due to receive a stem cell transplant. The sequences come from PBMCs, collected before TCRalphabeta/CD19-depleted stem cell transplant. DNA of the CDR3: TGCGCCAGCAGCTCGTTCACAGATACGCAGTATTTT. It codes for CASSSFTDTQYF.